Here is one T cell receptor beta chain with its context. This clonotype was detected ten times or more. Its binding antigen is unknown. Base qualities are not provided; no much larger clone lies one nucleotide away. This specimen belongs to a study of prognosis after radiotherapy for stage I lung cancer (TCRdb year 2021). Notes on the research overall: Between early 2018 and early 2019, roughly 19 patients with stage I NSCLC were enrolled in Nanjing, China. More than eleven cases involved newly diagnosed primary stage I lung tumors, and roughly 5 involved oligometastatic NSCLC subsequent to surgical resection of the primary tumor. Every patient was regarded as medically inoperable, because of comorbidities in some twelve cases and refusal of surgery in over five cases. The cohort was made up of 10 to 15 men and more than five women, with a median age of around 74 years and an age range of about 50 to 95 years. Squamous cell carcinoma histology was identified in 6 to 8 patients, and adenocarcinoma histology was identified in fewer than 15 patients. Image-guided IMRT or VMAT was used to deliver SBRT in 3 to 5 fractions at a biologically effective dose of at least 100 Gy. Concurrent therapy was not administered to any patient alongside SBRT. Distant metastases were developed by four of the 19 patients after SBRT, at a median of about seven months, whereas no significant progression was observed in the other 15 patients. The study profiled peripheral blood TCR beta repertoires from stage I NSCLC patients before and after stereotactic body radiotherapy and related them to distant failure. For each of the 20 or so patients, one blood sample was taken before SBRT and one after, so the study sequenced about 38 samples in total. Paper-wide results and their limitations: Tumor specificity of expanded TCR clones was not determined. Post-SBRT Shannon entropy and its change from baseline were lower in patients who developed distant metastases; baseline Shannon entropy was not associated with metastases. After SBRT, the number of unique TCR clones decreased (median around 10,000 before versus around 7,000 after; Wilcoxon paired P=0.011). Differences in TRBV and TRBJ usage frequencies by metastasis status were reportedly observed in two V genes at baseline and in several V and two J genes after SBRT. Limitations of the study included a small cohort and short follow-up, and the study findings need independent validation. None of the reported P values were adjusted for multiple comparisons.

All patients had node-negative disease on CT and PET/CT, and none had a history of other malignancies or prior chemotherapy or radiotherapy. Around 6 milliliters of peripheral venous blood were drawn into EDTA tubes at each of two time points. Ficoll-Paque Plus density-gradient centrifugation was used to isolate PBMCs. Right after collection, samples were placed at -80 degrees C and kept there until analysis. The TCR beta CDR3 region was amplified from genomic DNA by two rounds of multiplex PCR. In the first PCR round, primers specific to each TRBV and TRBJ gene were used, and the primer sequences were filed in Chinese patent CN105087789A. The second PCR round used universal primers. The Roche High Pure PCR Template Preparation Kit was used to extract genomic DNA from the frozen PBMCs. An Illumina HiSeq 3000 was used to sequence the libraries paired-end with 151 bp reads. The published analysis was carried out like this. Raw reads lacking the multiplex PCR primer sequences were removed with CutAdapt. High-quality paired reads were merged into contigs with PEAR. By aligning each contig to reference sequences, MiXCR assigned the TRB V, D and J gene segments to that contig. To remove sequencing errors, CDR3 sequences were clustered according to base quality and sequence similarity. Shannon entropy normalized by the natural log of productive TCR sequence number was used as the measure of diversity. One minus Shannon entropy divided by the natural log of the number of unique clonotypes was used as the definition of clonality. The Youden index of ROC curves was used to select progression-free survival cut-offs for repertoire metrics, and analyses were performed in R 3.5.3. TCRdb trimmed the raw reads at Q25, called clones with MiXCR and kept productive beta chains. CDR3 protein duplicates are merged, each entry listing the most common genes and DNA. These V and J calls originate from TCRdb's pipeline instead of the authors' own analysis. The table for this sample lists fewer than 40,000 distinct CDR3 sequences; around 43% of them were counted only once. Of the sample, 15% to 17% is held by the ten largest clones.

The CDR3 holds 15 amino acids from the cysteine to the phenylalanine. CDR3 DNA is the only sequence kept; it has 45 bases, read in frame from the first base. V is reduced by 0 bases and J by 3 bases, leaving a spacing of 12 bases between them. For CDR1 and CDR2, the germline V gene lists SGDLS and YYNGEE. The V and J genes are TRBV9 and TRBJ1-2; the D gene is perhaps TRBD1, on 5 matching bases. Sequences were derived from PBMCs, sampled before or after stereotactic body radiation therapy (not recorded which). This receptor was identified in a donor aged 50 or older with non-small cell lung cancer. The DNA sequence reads TGTGCCAGCAGCGTAGGTGAGGGGAGGGACTATGGCTACACCTTC. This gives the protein CASSVGEGRDYGYTF.